These T cell receptor beta chains were read from a single sample in a study of shared clonotypes between healthy human individuals. Sequencing was performed with immunoSEQ multiplex PCR; in TCRdb, only in-frame clones are kept and a portion is missing. This sample has some 900,000 clones, with 70% to 85% found just once. The material sequenced was memory CD4+ T cells sorted from blood. The receptors originated from a man aged 18 to 35 in good health. Both conserved end residues are trimmed from each CDR3. A row's size may be missing; if present it is once, few, many or a size class.

V gene	clone size	J gene	CDR3 protein
TRBV5-1	many	TRBJ2-5	ASTTGSSYSLQY
TRBV2	NA	TRBJ1-5	ASSPGQGKGNQPQH
TRBV18	NA	TRBJ1-4	ASSPPNPTTNEKLF
TRBV18	few	TRBJ2-7	ASSITEHYEQY
TRBV7-2	NA	TRBJ1-2	ASSLDRRDGYT
TRBV7-2	NA	TRBJ2-2	ASSLAGMELF
TRBV20-1	NA	TRBJ2-1	SALLDNEQF
TRBV7-9	NA	TRBJ2-1	ASSIGLAGGHGEQF
TRBV2	NA	TRBJ2-3	ASSEWVTGTDTQY
TRBV15	NA	TRBJ2-7	ATSREKGGSYEQY
TRBV5-4	once	TRBJ2-2	ASSLANGGAGELF
TRBV5-1	NA	TRBJ2-1	ASSLGLAYNEQF